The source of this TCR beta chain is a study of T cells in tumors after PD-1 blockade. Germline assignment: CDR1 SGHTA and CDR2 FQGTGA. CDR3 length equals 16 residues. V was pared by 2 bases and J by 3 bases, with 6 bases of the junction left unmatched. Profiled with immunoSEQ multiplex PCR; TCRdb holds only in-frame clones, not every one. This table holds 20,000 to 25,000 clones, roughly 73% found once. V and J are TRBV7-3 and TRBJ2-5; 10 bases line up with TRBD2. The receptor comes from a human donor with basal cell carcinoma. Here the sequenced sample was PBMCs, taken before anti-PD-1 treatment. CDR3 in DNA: TGTGCCAGCAGCTTACGTAGCGGGGGGACTAAAGAGACCCAGTACTTC. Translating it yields CASSLRSGGTKETQYF.